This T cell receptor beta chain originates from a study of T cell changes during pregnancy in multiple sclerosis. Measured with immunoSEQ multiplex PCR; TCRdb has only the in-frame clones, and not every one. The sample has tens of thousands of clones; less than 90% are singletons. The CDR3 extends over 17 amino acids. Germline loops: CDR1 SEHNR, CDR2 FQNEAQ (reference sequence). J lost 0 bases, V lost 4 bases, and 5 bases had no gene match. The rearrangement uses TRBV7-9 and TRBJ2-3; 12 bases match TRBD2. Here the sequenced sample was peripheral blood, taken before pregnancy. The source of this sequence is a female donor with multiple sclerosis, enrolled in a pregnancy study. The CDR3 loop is CASSSGTSGFSTDTQYF. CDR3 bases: TGTGCCAGCAGCTCAGGGACTAGCGGGTTTAGCACAGATACGCAGTATTTT. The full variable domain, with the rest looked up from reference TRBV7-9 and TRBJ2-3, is DTGVSQNPRHKITKRGQNVTFRCDPISEHNRLYWYRQTLGQGPEFLTYFQNEAQLEKSRLLSDRFSAERPKGSFSTLEIQRTEQGDSAMYLCASSSGTSGFSTDTQYFGPGTRLTVL.